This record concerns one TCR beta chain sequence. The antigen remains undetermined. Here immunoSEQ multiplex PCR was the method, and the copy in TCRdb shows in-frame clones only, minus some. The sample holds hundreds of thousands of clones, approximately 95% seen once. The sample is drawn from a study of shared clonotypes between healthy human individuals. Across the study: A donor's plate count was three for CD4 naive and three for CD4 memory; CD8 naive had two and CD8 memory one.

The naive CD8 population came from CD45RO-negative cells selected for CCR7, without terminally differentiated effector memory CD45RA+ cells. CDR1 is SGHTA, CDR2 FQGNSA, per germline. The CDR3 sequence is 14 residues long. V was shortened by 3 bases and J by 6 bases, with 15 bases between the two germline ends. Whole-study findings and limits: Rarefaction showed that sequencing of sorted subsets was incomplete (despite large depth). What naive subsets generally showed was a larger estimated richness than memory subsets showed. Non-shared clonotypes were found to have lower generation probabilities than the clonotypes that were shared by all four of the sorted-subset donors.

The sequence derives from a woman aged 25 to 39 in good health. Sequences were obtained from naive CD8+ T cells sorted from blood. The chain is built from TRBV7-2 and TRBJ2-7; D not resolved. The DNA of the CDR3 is TGTGCCAGCAGCTTGTCCAGTGGTGTGGGCGAGCAGTACTTC. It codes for CASSLSSGVGEQYF. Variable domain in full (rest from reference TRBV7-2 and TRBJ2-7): GAGVSQSPSNKVTEKGKDVELRCDPISGHTALYWYRQSLGQGLEFLIYFQGNSAPDKSGLPSDRFSAERTGGSVSTLTIQRTQQEDSAVYLCASSLSSGVGEQYFGPGTRLTVT.